Listed below are T cell receptor beta chains from one sample, sequenced in a study of cytomegalovirus exposure and HLA in healthy donors. Assay used: immunoSEQ multiplex PCR; TCRdb lists only in-frame clones, some missing. The sample lists about 150,000 clones, 88% occurring once. Sequenced: PBMCs. These TCRs come from a man between 18 and 29 years old in good health and CMV-seronegative. CDR3s include the opening cysteine and the closing phenylalanine or tryptophan. A D gene is named only where the DNA matches it firmly. Size values are once, few and many counts, or a class for expanded clones, and some rows have none.

d_gene	j_gene	v_gene	abundance	CDR3aa	CDR3nt
TRBD2	TRBJ2-3	TRBV4-2	once	CASSLRLAGGDTQYF	TGTGCCAGCAGCCTGCGACTAGCGGGTGGGGATACGCAGTATTTT
-	TRBJ2-3	TRBV9	-	CASSGRVADTQYF	TGTGCCAGCAGCGGACGGGTGGCAGATACGCAGTATTTT
TRBD2	TRBJ2-3	TRBV27	-	CASREREGGTDTQYF	TGTGCCAGCAGAGAACGGGAGGGAGGGACAGATACGCAGTATTTT
TRBD2	TRBJ2-7	TRBV6-5	-	CASSYEREAQYF	TGTGCCAGCAGTTACGAGCGGGAGGCGCAGTACTTC
TRBD1	TRBJ2-7	TRBV6-5	-	CASSSRDRVAEQYF	TGTGCCAGCAGTTCCCGGGACAGGGTCGCAGAGCAGTACTTC
TRBD1	TRBJ1-3	TRBV4-3	-	CASSQGPSGQGGNTIYF	TGCGCCAGCAGCCAAGGCCCTTCGGGACAGGGGGGAAACACCATATATTTT
-	TRBJ1-5	TRBV5-1	-	CASSSDGGPNQPQHF	TGCGCCAGCAGCAGCGACGGGGGACCCAATCAGCCCCAGCATTTT
-	TRBJ2-2	TRBV6-5	few	CASSYRVSGELFF	TGTGCCAGCAGTTATCGTGTCTCCGGGGAGCTGTTTTTT
TRBD2	TRBJ2-5	TRBV27	once	CASRTGTRIEEETQYF	TGTGCCAGCAGGACCGGGACTAGGATCGAGGAAGAGACCCAGTACTTC
-	TRBJ1-4	TRBV5-1	-	CASSLGRGNEKLFF	TGCGCCAGCAGCTTGGGTAGGGGAAATGAAAAACTGTTTTTT
TRBD1	TRBJ1-2	TRBV19	-	CASSSTGAYGYTF	TGTGCCAGTAGTTCGACAGGGGCCTATGGCTACACCTTC
TRBD1	TRBJ1-5	TRBV4-1	-	CASSQPGQGKGQPQHF	TGCGCCAGCAGCCAGCCTGGACAGGGAAAGGGGCAGCCCCAGCATTTT
TRBD2	TRBJ2-5	TRBV7-6	-	CASSFAGTSVETQYF	TGTGCCAGCAGCTTTGCCGGGACTAGCGTAGAGACCCAGTACTTC
-	TRBJ2-3	TRBV7-9	-	CASSFSRISTDTQYF	TGTGCCAGCAGCTTTTCGAGAATATCCACAGATACGCAGTATTTT
-	TRBJ2-7	TRBV28	-	CASTPLGGETYEQYF	TGTGCCAGCACCCCACTGGGTGGGGAGACCTACGAGCAGTACTTC
-	TRBJ2-7	TRBV9	once	CASSATSQTYEQYF	TGTGCCAGCAGCGCGACTAGTCAGACCTACGAGCAGTACTTC
TRBD2	TRBJ2-1	TRBV28	-	CASSSPLPSGGYNEQFF	TGTGCCAGCAGTTCCCCCCTTCCTAGCGGGGGGTACAATGAGCAGTTCTTC
-	TRBJ1-1	TRBV6-1	-	CASRGVSNTEAFF	TGTGCCAGCAGGGGCGTATCGAACACTGAAGCTTTCTTT
TRBD1	TRBJ2-3	TRBV7-2	-	CASSLGGQRTDTQYF	TGTGCCAGCAGCTTAGGGGGACAGCGCACAGATACGCAGTATTTT
-	TRBJ2-3	TRBV15	-	CATSPAGDSRTDTQYF	TGTGCCACCAGCCCAGCGGGGGACAGCCGCACAGATACGCAGTATTTT
TRBD1	TRBJ1-1	TRBV28	few	CASVTGTGGGNTEAFF	TGTGCCAGCGTAACCGGGACAGGGGGAGGGAACACTGAAGCTTTCTTT
-	TRBJ2-7	TRBV27	-	CASSLTAEAGYEQYF	TGTGCCAGCAGTTTAACGGCGGAGGCGGGATACGAGCAGTACTTC
TRBD2	TRBJ2-1	TRBV5-6	once	CASSLLAGGLNEQFF	TGTGCCAGCAGCCTACTAGCGGGAGGTCTCAATGAGCAGTTCTTC
TRBD1	TRBJ2-3	TRBV5-1	-	CASSLGAPGGTQYF	TGCGCCAGCAGCTTGGGGGCCCCAGGGGGTACGCAGTATTTT
TRBD1	TRBJ2-7	TRBV10-3	-	CAISHQTDRGREQYF	TGTGCCATCAGCCACCAAACAGACAGGGGGCGCGAGCAGTACTTC
TRBD1	TRBJ2-2	TRBV4-1	-	CASSQDRGRGTGELFF	TGCGCCAGCAGCCAGGACAGGGGCCGGGGCACCGGGGAGCTGTTTTTT
-	TRBJ2-1	TRBV6-5	-	CASRPGGINEQFF	TGTGCCAGCAGACCAGGAGGGATCAATGAGCAGTTCTTC
-	TRBJ2-3	TRBV5-1	-	CASQFRGSSTDTQYF	TGCGCCAGCCAATTTAGGGGGTCTAGCACAGATACGCAGTATTTT
TRBD1	TRBJ2-7	TRBV2	-	CASPQGPSSYEQYF	TGTGCCAGTCCACAGGGGCCGAGCTCCTACGAGCAGTACTTC
-	TRBJ1-2	TRBV6-6	-	CASRTGLIGNYGYTF	TGTGCCAGCAGAACAGGGTTAATTGGAAACTATGGCTACACCTTC
-	TRBJ1-5	TRBV27	-	CASSLAGANSNQPQHF	TGTGCCAGCAGTTTAGCTGGGGCCAATAGCAATCAGCCCCAGCATTTT
TRBD1	TRBJ2-2	TRBV7-8	-	CASSPYGTGGTGELFF	TGTGCCAGCAGCCCGTACGGGACAGGGGGAACCGGGGAGCTGTTTTTT
-	TRBJ2-1	TRBV11-2	-	CASSLEPQRGSHNEQFF	TGTGCCAGCAGCTTAGAGCCCCAACGAGGGAGCCACAATGAGCAGTTCTTC
-	TRBJ1-3	TRBV6-1	few	CASSETTGNTIYF	TGTGCCAGCAGTGAAACAACTGGAAACACCATATATTTT
TRBD1	TRBJ1-1	TRBV19	-	CASSTRTGEQGEAFF	TGTGCCAGTAGTACCAGAACAGGGGAACAGGGTGAAGCTTTCTTT
-	TRBJ1-1	TRBV6-5	-	CASRRNTEAFF	TGTGCCAGCCGTCGTAACACTGAAGCTTTCTTT
TRBD2	TRBJ2-5	TRBV5-1	-	CASSFGSSSGGAETQYF	TGCGCCAGCAGCTTTGGGTCGTCCAGCGGGGGGGCAGAGACCCAGTACTTC
TRBD1	TRBJ1-1	TRBV6-5	-	CASSYWGTAKVTEAFF	TGTGCCAGCAGTTATTGGGGGACAGCCAAAGTCACTGAAGCTTTCTTT
-	TRBJ1-1	TRBV18	-	CASSPPVRWSTEAFF	TGTGCCAGCTCACCACCGGTCAGATGGAGCACTGAAGCTTTCTTT
-	TRBJ2-5	TRBV28	-	CASSLGERSQYF	TGTGCCAGCAGTTTAGGGGAGAGAAGCCAGTACTTC
TRBD1	TRBJ1-2	TRBV5-6	-	CASSLTGGHGYTF	TGTGCCAGCAGCCTAACAGGGGGACATGGCTACACCTTC
TRBD1	TRBJ2-7	TRBV27	few	CASSPWTGMTYEQYF	TGTGCCAGCAGTCCCTGGACAGGAATGACCTACGAGCAGTACTTC
-	TRBJ2-1	TRBV6-1	once	CASSEASGGYELNYNEQFF	TGTGCCAGCAGTGAAGCCTCAGGGGGGTATGAATTGAACTACAATGAGCAGTTCTTC
-	TRBJ1-1	TRBV5-1	-	CASSLEDSLNTEAFF	TGCGCCAGCAGCCTGGAGGACAGCTTGAACACTGAAGCTTTCTTT
-	TRBJ1-5	TRBV6-1	-	CASSEVHSNQPQHF	TGTGCCAGCAGTGAAGTCCATAGCAATCAGCCCCAGCATTTT
TRBD1	TRBJ2-7	TRBV27	-	CASSLNTGTGLGEQYF	TGTGCCAGCAGTTTAAATACCGGGACAGGGTTAGGCGAGCAGTACTTC
-	TRBJ2-7	TRBV7-9	few	CASSFSTSGYEQYF	TGTGCCAGCAGCTTTTCTACTTCTGGCTACGAGCAGTACTTC
-	TRBJ2-2	TRBV4-3	-	CASSQGVVTNTGELFF	TGCGCCAGCAGCCAAGGCGTTGTTACGAACACCGGGGAGCTGTTTTTT
TRBD1	TRBJ1-1	TRBV18	-	CASSPPPGQGLGTEAFF	TGTGCCAGCTCACCACCCCCGGGACAGGGTCTAGGCACTGAAGCTTTCTTT
TRBD2	TRBJ2-7	TRBV25-1	few	CASSATTGTSYHEQYF	TGTGCCAGCAGTGCCACCACGGGGACTAGCTACCACGAGCAGTACTTC
TRBD1	TRBJ2-4	TRBV28	-	CASSSSDRLLAKNIQYF	TGTGCCAGCAGTTCCTCGGACAGGTTACTAGCCAAAAACATTCAGTACTTC
-	TRBJ2-2	TRBV1	-	CTSSQEDRWASGNPGELFF	-